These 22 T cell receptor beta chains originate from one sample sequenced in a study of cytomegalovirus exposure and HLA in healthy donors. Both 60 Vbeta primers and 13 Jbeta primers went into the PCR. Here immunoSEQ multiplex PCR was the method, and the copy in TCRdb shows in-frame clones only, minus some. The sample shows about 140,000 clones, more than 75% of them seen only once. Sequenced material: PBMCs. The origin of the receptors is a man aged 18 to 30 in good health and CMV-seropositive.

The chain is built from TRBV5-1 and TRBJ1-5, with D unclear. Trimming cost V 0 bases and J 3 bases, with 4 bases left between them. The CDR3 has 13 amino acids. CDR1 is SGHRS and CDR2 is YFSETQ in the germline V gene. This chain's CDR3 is CASSLDTNQPQHF. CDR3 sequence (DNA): TGCGCCAGCAGCTTGGACACCAATCAGCCCCAGCATTTT.

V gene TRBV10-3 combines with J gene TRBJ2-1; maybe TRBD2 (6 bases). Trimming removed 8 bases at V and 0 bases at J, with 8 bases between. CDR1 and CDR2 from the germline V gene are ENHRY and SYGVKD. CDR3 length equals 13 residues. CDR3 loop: CAIAGSSYNEQFF. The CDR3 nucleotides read TGTGCCATCGCGGGGAGCTCCTACAATGAGCAGTTCTTC.

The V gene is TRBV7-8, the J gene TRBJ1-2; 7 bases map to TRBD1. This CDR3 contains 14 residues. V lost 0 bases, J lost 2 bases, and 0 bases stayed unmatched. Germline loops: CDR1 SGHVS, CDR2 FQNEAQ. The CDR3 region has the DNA TGTGCCAGCAGCTTAGCAGGGGGCAACTATGGCTACACCTTC. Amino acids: CASSLAGGNYGYTF.

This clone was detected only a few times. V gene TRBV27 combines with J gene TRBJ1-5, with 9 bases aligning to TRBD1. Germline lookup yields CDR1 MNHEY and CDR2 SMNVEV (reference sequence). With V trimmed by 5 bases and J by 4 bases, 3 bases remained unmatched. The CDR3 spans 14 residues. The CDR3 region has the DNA TGTGCCAGCAGTCCCGGGACAGGGAATCAGCCCCAGCATTTT. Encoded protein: CASSPGTGNQPQHF.

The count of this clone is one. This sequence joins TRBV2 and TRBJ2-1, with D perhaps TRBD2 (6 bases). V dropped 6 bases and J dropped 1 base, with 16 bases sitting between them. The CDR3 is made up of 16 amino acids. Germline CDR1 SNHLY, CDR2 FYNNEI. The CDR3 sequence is CASRGGTSVSYNEQFF. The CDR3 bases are TGTGCCAGCAGGGGCGGGACCTCCGTATCCTACAATGAGCAGTTCTTC.

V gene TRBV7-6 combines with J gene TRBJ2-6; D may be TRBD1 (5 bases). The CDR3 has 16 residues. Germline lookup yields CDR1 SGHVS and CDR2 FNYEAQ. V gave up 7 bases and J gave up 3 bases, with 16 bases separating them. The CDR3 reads CASTSKARDGANVLTF. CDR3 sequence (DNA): TGTGCCAGCACCTCTAAGGCCAGGGATGGGGCCAACGTCCTGACTTTC.

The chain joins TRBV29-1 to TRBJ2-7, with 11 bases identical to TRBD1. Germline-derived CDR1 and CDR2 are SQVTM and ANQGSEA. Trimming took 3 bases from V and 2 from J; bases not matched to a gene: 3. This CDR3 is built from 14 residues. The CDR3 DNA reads TGCAGCGTTGAGGGACAGGGGGAAACCTACGAGCAGTACTTC. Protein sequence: CSVEGQGETYEQYF.

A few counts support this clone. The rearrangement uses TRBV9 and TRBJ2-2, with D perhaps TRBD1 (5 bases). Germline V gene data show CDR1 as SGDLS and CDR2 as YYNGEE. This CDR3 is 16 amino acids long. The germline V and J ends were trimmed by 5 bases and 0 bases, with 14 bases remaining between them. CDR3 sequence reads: CASSPRQRSNTGELFF. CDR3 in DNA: TGTGCCAGCAGTCCCCGACAGAGATCGAACACCGGGGAGCTGTTTTTT.

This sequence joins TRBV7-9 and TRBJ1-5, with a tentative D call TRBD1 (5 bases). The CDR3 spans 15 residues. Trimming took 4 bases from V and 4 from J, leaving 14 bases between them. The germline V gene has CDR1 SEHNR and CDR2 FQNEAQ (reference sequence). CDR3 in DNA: TGTGCCAGCAGCTCATCAGGGCAGGAGAATCAGCCCCAGCATTTT. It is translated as CASSSSGQENQPQHF.

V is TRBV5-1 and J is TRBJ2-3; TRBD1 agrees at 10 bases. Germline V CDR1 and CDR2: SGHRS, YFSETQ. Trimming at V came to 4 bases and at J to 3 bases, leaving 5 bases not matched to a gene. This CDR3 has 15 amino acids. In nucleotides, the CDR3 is TGCGCCAGCAGCAACCGGGACAGGGGTACAGATACGCAGTATTTT. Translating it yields CASSNRDRGTDTQYF.

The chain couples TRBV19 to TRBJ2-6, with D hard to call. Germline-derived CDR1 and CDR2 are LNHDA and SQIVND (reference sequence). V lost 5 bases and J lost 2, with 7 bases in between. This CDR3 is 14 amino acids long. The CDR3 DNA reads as TGTGCCAGTAGTTATCAGACTGGGGCCAACGTCCTGACTTTC. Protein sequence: CASSYQTGANVLTF.

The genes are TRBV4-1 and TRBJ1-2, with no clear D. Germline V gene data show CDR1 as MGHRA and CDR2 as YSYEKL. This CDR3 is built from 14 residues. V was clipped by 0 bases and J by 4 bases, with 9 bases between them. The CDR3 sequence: CASSQDEVGYGYTF. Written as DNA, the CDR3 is TGCGCCAGCAGCCAAGATGAGGTTGGCTATGGCTACACCTTC.

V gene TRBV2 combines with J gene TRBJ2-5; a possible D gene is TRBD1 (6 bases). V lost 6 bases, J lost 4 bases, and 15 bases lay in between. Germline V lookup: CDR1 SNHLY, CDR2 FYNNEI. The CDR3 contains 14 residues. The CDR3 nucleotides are TGTGCCAGCAGGAGGGGGTATGCGGGAGAGACCCAGTACTTC. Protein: CASRRGYAGETQYF.

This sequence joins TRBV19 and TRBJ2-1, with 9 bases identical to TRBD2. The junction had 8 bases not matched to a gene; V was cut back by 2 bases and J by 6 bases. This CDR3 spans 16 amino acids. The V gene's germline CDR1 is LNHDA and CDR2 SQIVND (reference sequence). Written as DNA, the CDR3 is TGTGCCAGTAGTATAAGCTTGGCGGGGGGGGGCAATGAGCAGTTCTTC. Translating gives CASSISLAGGGNEQFF.

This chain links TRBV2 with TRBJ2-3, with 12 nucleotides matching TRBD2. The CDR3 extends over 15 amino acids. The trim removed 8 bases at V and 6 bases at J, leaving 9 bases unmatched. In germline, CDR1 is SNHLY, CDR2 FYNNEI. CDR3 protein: CASLRTSGTRDTQYF. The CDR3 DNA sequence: TGTGCCAGCCTAAGGACTAGCGGGACGAGGGATACGCAGTATTTT.

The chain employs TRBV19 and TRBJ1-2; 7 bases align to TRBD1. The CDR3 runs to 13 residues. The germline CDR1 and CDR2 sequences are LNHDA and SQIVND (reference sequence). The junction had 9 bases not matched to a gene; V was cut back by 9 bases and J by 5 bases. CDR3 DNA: TGTGCCAGCACTAACCTACAGGGGTATGGCTACACCTTC. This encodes CASTNLQGYGYTF.

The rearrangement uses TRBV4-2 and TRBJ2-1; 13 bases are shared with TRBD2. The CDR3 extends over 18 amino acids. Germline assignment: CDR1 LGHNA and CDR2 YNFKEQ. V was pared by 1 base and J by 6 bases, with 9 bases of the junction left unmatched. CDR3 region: CASSQVLAGGPRSNEQFF. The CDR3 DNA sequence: TGTGCCAGCAGCCAAGTACTAGCGGGAGGGCCGAGGTCCAATGAGCAGTTCTTC.

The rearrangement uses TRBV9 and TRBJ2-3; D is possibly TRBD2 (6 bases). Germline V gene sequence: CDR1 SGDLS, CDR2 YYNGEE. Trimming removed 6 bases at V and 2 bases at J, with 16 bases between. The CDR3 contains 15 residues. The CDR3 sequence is CASTRGWGDTDTQYF. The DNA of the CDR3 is TGTGCCAGCACCCGCGGATGGGGGGACACAGATACGCAGTATTTT.

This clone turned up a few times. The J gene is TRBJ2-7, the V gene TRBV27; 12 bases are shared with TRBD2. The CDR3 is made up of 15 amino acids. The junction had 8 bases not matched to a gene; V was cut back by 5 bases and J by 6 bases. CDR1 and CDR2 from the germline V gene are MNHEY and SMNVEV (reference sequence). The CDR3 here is CASSDLAGGLFEQYF. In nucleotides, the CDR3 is TGTGCCAGCAGTGATCTAGCGGGAGGGCTCTTCGAGCAGTACTTC.

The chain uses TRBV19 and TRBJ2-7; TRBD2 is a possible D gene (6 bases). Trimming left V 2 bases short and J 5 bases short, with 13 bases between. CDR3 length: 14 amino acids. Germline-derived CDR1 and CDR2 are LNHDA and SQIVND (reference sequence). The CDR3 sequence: CASSIRRGIDEQYF. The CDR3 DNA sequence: TGTGCCAGTAGTATAAGGAGGGGCATTGACGAGCAGTACTTC.

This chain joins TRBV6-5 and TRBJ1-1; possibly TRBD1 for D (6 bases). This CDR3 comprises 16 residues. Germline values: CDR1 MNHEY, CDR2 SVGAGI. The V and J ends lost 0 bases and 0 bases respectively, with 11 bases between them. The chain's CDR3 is CASSYSWTVMNTEAFF. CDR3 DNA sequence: TGTGCCAGCAGTTACTCGTGGACAGTCATGAACACTGAAGCTTTCTTT.

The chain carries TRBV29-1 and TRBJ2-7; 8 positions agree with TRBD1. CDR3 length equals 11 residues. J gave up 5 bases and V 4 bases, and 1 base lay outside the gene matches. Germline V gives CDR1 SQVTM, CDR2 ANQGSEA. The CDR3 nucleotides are TGCAGCGTTGGACAGGGGAACGAGCAGTACTTC. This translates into CSVGQGNEQYF.